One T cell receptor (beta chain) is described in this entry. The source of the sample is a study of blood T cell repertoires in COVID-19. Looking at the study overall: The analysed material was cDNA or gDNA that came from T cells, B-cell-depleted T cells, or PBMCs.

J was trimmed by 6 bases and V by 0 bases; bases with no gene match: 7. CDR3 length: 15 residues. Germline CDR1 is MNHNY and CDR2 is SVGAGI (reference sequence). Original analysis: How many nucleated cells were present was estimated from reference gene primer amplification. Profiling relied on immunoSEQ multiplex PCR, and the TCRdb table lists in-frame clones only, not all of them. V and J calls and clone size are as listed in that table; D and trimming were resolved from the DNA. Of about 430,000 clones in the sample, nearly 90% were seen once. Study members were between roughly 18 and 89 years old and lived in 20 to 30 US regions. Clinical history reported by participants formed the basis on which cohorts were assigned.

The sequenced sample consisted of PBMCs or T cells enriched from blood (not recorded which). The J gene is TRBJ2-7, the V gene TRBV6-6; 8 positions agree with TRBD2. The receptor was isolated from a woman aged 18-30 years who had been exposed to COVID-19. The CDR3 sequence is CASSYSTGGPSEQYF. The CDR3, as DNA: TGTGCCAGCAGTTACTCGACGGGAGGGCCGAGCGAGCAGTACTTC.